Sequencing of this T cell receptor beta chain was carried out in a study of T cells expressing NK-cell markers (dated by TCRdb to the early 2020s). A note on the overall study: About eight donors provided sorted CD3+CD56+NKG2C+, CD3+CD56+NKG2C- and CD3+CD56-NKG2C+ T-cell subsets, whose TCR beta-chain repertoires were profiled. Of the eight sequenced donors, seven were found to be HCMV-seropositive and one was found to be HCMV-seronegative. The study sequenced eight donors, all healthy volunteers chosen at random: three men and five women. Libraries were sequenced as 2 x 150 bp reads on Illumina HiSeq 2000/2500, MiSeq or NextSeq. Study-level results and caveats: Those dominant clonotypes were again the most abundant among CD3+CD56-NKG2C+ cells in several donors, at about 25-65%. For six donors, the dominant CD3+CD56+NKG2C+ clonotypes were among the top 10 CD8+ clonotypes and accounted for about 1.0-7.5% of CD8+ T cells. Whether the expanded NKG2C-expressing T cell clones were specific for HCMV antigens remained unclear.

This sample was sequenced with an Illumina HiSeq 2000. The TCR beta cDNA libraries were made using 5'RACE template switching, a step that added both a universal primer site and unique molecular identifiers. Priming for cDNA synthesis came from the TCR beta constant segment, and two successive PCR amplification steps followed. In the original analysis: MIGEC handled demultiplexing of the reads and grouping by UMI, while MiTCR was used to assemble and quantify clonotypes. Only TCR cDNA sequences supported by at least two reads were kept to exclude erroneous sequences. Downstream repertoire analysis used the tcR package, and clonotypes were matched across fractions by CDR3 nucleotide sequence plus V segment. VDJmatch was used to annotate antigen specificity against VDJdb, with one amino acid substitution in CDR3 allowed. Each CDR3 protein sequence appears as one entry after TCRdb reprocessed the reads, and no DNA is included. The V and J calls reflect TCRdb's pipeline rather than the authors' work. Per the sample table, the count is some 440,000 distinct CDR3 sequences. Over 1.1% of the sample rests with the top ten.

The CDR3 goes from the cysteine to the phenylalanine over 16 residues. The DNA is not on file. HCMV-specific IgG was detected in serum with a commercial ELISA kit to determine HCMV serostatus. Ficoll density gradient centrifugation was used to isolate peripheral blood mononuclear cells from blood. Notes on this clonotype: This receptor's antigen is unknown.

This sequence originates from a woman aged 45-60 years in good health. Donor details come from another sample of the same person, matched by shared clones. The sequence links TRBV12-3 or TRBV12-4 to TRBJ2-1; TCRdb's assignment of TRBD2 cannot be checked, as there is no DNA. Specimen: blood T cells: a sorted CD56 or NKG2C T cell subset, CD4+ or CD8+ T cells, or bulk PBMC T cells (not recorded which). The CDR3 region: CASSPGLAGTYNEQFF.